The present entry profiles one TCR beta chain with its context. Its antigen is unidentified. This could be a read error, since a much larger clone is one nucleotide away. The use of a sample-barcoded 5' primer and a J-beta primer mix characterized a second PCR of about 7 to 12 cycles. TCRdb used MiXCR to reprocess the 5' RACE reads, holding one entry per CDR3 protein. The sample lists 650,000 to 1,000,000 distinct CDR3 sequences; approximately 35% were seen once. This sample is part of a study of blood T cells in healthy people across ages. The CDR3 has 15 residues. Germline loops: CDR1 SGHVS, CDR2 FNYEAQ. Trimming shortened V by 1 base and J by 0 bases, and 10 bases separated the two germline ends. Notes on the study in general: A strong correlation was found between TCR beta diversity and the percentage of naive T cells. Long-lived donors carried more naive CD4+ cells and greater diversity than aged donors.

The receptor comes from a man younger than 35 in good health. The specimen sequenced was blood. The chain employs TRBV7-6 and TRBJ2-7; D ambiguous. The CDR3 nucleotides read TGTGCCAGCAGCTTAGAACCGGGTAACTCCTACGAGCAGTACTTC. Protein product: CASSLEPGNSYEQYF.